This is a list of T cell receptor beta chains from one sample in a study of metastatic and nonmetastatic thyroid tumors. From the PCR reads, TCRdb re-called clones with MiXCR. The sample has over 35,000 clones; around a sixth are singletons. Sample: tumor tissue. Source of these receptors: a female donor with papillary thyroid cancer or a benign thyroid nodule (not recorded which). Some clones in this sample may be carry-over from other donors' samples. Both conserved end residues are part of each CDR3. Each record gives: clone size, V gene, J gene, D gene, CDR3 protein, CDR3 DNA. D genes are given only for firm matches. Not all rows give a size; the values are once, few, many and, for expanded clones, a class.

clone_size: many; v_call: TRBV24-1; j_call: TRBJ2-1; d_call: .; cdr3_aa: CATKASVGRGEFF; cdr3_nt: TGTGCCACCAAGGCTAGCGTTGGAAGGGGGGAGTTCTTC
clone_size: many; v_call: TRBV3-1; j_call: TRBJ2-2; d_call: TRBD2; cdr3_aa: CASSQDIAGGRTGELFF; cdr3_nt: TGTGCCAGCAGCCAAGATATAGCGGGAGGGCGCACCGGGGAGCTGTTTTTT
clone_size: many; v_call: TRBV29-1; j_call: TRBJ1-5; d_call: TRBD1; cdr3_aa: CSVATGISNQPQHF; cdr3_nt: TGCAGCGTGGCGACAGGGATTAGCAATCAGCCCCAGCATTTT
clone_size: many; v_call: TRBV6-1; j_call: TRBJ2-2; d_call: TRBD2; cdr3_aa: CASSRSGTGELFF; cdr3_nt: TGTGCCAGCAGCCGTAGCGGGACCGGGGAGCTGTTTTTT
clone_size: many; v_call: TRBV6-1; j_call: TRBJ2-5; d_call: TRBD1; cdr3_aa: CASAKGRGYQETQYF; cdr3_nt: TGTGCCAGCGCGAAGGGCAGGGGGTACCAAGAGACCCAGTACTTC
clone_size: few; v_call: TRBV6-1; j_call: TRBJ2-7; d_call: .; cdr3_aa: CASSGGAGNTGQYF; cdr3_nt: TGTGCAAGCAGTGGAGGGGCGGGGAATACGGGGCAGTACTTC
clone_size: .; v_call: TRBV20-1; j_call: TRBJ2-5; d_call: TRBD2; cdr3_aa: CSARGAKLAGGPSETQYF; cdr3_nt: TGCAGTGCTAGGGGCGCTAAACTAGCGGGAGGGCCCTCGGAGACCCAGTACTTC
clone_size: many; v_call: TRBV6-1; j_call: TRBJ2-5; d_call: .; cdr3_aa: CASSQTLFQETQYF; cdr3_nt: TGTGCCAGCAGTCAGACTCTATTTCAAGAGACCCAGTACTTC
clone_size: medium-sized; v_call: TRBV19; j_call: TRBJ2-7; d_call: .; cdr3_aa: CASVDSEAPYEQYF; cdr3_nt: TGTGCCAGTGTTGACAGCGAAGCCCCTTACGAGCAGTACTTC
clone_size: many; v_call: TRBV20-1; j_call: TRBJ2-1; d_call: TRBD2; cdr3_aa: CSAPGLAGDNEQFF; cdr3_nt: TGCAGTGCCCCAGGACTAGCGGGAGACAATGAGCAGTTCTTC
clone_size: .; v_call: TRBV6-1; j_call: TRBJ2-1; d_call: .; cdr3_aa: CASSELFNEQFF; cdr3_nt: TGTGCCAGCAGTGAACTCTTCAATGAGCAGTTCTTC
clone_size: few; v_call: TRBV29-1; j_call: TRBJ1-5; d_call: .; cdr3_aa: CSVGGGSNQPQHF; cdr3_nt: TGCAGCGTTGGGGGGGGCTCAAATCAGCCCCAGCATTTT
clone_size: medium-sized; v_call: TRBV12-3/TRBV12-4; j_call: TRBJ1-1; d_call: .; cdr3_aa: CASSFRGYEAFF; cdr3_nt: TGTGCCAGCAGTTTTAGGGGGTATGAAGCTTTCTTT
clone_size: many; v_call: TRBV2; j_call: TRBJ1-5; d_call: .; cdr3_aa: CASSEFLSAGSNQPQHF; cdr3_nt: TGTGCCAGCAGTGAATTTTTGTCGGCAGGGAGCAATCAGCCCCAGCATTTT
clone_size: many; v_call: TRBV6-2/TRBV6-3; j_call: TRBJ1-1; d_call: .; cdr3_aa: CASSYFGLEAFF; cdr3_nt: TGTGCCAGCAGTTATTTTGGTCTGGAGGCTTTCTTT
clone_size: many; v_call: TRBV4-1; j_call: TRBJ2-2; d_call: .; cdr3_aa: CASSHLRVAGELFF; cdr3_nt: TGCGCCAGCAGCCATTTGCGGGTGGCCGGGGAGCTGTTTTTT
clone_size: many; v_call: TRBV4-3; j_call: TRBJ2-7; d_call: TRBD1; cdr3_aa: CASSQGAGQAPAYEQYF; cdr3_nt: TGCGCCAGCAGCCAGGGAGCCGGACAGGCCCCCGCCTACGAGCAGTACTTC
clone_size: few; v_call: TRBV19; j_call: TRBJ2-4; d_call: TRBD1; cdr3_aa: CASSTRQGEVDIQYF; cdr3_nt: TGTGCCAGTAGTACCCGACAGGGGGAGGTGGACATTCAGTACTTC
clone_size: many; v_call: TRBV6-1; j_call: TRBJ1-6; d_call: .; cdr3_aa: CASSQTGLNNSPLHF; cdr3_nt: TGTGCCAGCAGCCAAACAGGGCTAAATAATTCACCCCTCCACTTT
clone_size: few; v_call: TRBV6-4; j_call: TRBJ2-2; d_call: .; cdr3_aa: CASTLDTDTGELFF; cdr3_nt: TGTGCCAGCACCCTGGACACGGACACCGGGGAGCTGTTTTTT
clone_size: many; v_call: TRBV5-1; j_call: TRBJ2-3; d_call: .; cdr3_aa: CASSWWEGTDTQYF; cdr3_nt: TGCGCCAGCAGCTGGTGGGAAGGCACAGATACGCAGTATTTT
clone_size: .; v_call: TRBV20-1; j_call: TRBJ2-7; d_call: .; cdr3_aa: CSARAPGVFSYEQYF; cdr3_nt: TGCAGTGCTAGAGCCCCGGGCGTTTTCTCCTACGAGCAGTACTTC
clone_size: many; v_call: TRBV20-1; j_call: TRBJ2-7; d_call: TRBD2; cdr3_aa: CSARGGTSGYEQYF; cdr3_nt: TGCAGTGCTAGAGGGGGGACTAGCGGATACGAGCAGTACTTC
clone_size: many; v_call: TRBV9; j_call: TRBJ2-7; d_call: TRBD1; cdr3_aa: CASSVAPDRAYEQYF; cdr3_nt: TGTGCCAGCAGCGTGGCCCCGGACAGGGCATACGAGCAGTACTTC
clone_size: many; v_call: TRBV19; j_call: TRBJ1-2; d_call: TRBD1; cdr3_aa: CASSSGQGWGGYTF; cdr3_nt: TGTGCCAGTAGTTCGGGACAGGGGTGGGGCGGCTACACCTTC
clone_size: many; v_call: TRBV6-2/TRBV6-3; j_call: TRBJ2-2; d_call: TRBD2; cdr3_aa: CASSPSGRWTGELFF; cdr3_nt: TGTGCCAGCAGTCCCAGCGGGAGGTGGACCGGGGAGCTGTTTTTT
clone_size: once; v_call: TRBV4-3; j_call: TRBJ1-4; d_call: TRBD1; cdr3_aa: CASSQSGQVGGEKLSF; cdr3_nt: TGCGCCAGCAGCCAATCGGGACAGGTGGGCGGTGAAAAACTGTCTTTT